The clone carrying this T cell receptor (beta chain) was found many times. Its antigen is not known. These data are taken from a study of T-cell reconstitution after alpha-beta-depleted transplantation in children. Germline V gene data show CDR1 as SQVTM and CDR2 as ANQGSEA. Trimming took 3 bases from V and 6 from J, leaving 20 bases between them. The CDR3 is 15 residues long. The authors prepared the TCRbeta library with unique molecular identifiers. Each CDR3 protein gets one entry after TCRdb re-called the PCR reads with MiXCR. The sample consists of approximately 650,000 distinct CDR3 sequences, roughly 13% of them appearing once. General study findings and limits: After transplant, high TCRbeta diversity at day 60 in some patients arose from surviving recipient T cells and thymic progenitors. In patients about two months after transplant, alpha-beta T cells reportedly arose from several hundred expanded graft clones. By one year post-transplant, T-cell counts and diversity largely arose from T cells that were newly produced.

The rearrangement joins TRBV29-1 to TRBJ1-1; D might be TRBD1 (6 bases). This material consisted of PBMCs, taken before TCRalphabeta/CD19-depleted stem cell transplant. This clonotype was sampled from a girl aged 2 to 9 with congenital amegakaryocytic thrombocytopenia, due to receive a stem cell transplant. The chain's CDR3 is CSVDGGAGENAEAFF. The CDR3 DNA reads as TGCAGCGTTGATGGGGGGGCAGGCGAAAACGCTGAAGCTTTCTTT.